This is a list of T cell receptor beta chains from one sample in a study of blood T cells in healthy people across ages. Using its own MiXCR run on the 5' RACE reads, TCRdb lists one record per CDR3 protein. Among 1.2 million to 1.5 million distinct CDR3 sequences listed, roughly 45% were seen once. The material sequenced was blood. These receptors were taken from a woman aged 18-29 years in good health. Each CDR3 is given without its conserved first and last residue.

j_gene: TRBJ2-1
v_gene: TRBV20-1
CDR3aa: SAREPWGDEQF

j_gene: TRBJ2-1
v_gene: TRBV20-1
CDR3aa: SARGMVDEQF

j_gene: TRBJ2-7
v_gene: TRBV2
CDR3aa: ASIGGTASYEQY

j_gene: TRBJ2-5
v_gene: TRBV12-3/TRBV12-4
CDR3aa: ASSLGTGTETQY

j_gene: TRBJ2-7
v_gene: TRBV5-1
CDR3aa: ASSIGTFSSYEQY

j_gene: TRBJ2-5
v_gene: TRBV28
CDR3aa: ASSFRGRGDQETQY

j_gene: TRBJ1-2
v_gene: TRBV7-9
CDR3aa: ASSLALTPGQGNYGYT

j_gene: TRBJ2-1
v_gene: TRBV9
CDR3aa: ASSGGLAGAYEQF

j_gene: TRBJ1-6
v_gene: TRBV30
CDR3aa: AWSASQGNSPLH

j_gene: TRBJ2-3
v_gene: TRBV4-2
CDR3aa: ASSLQPETSTDTQY

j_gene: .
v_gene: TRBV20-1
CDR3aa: SASPGLAGSYEQY

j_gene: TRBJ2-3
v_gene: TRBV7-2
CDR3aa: ASSANWGDTQY

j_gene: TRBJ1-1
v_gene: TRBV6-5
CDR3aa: ASSYDRADTEAF

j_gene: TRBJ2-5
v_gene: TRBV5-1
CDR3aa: ASSFTPGSLETQY

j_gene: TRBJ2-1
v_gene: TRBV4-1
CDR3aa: ASSQGGSWKNEQF

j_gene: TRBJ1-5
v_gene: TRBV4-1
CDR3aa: ASSQETENQPQH

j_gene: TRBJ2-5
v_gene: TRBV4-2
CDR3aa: ASSQDNGGGTRETQY

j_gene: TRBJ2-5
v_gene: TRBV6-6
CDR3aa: ASSYAGANQETQY

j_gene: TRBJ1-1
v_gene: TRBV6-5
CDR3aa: ASVAGGNGEAF

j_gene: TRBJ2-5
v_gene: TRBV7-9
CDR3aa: ASSFGDRGFETQY

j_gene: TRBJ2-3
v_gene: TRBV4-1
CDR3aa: ASSQDLGRRGTDTQY

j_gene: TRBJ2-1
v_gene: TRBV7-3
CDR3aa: ASSSDRGEGSDNEQF

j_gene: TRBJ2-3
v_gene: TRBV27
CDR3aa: ASRTLAGTTDTQY

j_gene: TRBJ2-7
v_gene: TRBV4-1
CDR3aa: ASSHLSGSHNEQY

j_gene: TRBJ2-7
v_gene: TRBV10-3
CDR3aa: AISTGGPPYEQY

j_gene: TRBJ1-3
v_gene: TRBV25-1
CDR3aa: ASSEQGARGNTIY

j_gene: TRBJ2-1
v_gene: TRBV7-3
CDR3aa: ASSLRTRTGEQF

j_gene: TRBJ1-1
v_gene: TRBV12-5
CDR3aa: ASGFFRSFVEAF

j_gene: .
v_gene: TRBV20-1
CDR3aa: SARGRKGLGKDEQY

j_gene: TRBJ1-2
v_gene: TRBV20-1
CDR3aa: SASHTTRTGNYGYT

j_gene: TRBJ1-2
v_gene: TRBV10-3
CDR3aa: AISESVRPYGYT

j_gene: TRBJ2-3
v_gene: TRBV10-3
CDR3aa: AISEGAQLFTDTQY

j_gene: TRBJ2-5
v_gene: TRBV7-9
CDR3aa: PSSSRLAGYNEQY

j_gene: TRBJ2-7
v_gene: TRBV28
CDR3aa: ASSLNIAYEQY

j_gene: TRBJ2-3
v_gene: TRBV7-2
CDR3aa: ASSSMSGTQY

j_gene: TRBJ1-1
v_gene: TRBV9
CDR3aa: ASSLHTGEGATEAF

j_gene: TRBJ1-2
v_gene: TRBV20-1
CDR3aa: SARETGYNYGYT

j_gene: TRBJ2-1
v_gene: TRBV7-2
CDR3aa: ASSPTSGSNEQF

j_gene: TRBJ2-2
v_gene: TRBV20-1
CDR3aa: SARVGRANTGELF

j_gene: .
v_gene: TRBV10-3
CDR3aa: AITGTGAYEQY

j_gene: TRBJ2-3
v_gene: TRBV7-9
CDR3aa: ASSILATSSTDTQY

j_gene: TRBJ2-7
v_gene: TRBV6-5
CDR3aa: ASSPTTSGRDEQY

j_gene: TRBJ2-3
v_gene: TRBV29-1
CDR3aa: SVAPGQGVTDTQY

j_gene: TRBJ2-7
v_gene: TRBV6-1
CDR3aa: ASSRQRESSYEQY

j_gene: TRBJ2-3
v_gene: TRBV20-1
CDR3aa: SARWNDGTDTQY

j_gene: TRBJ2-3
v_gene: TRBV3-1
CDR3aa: ASRAKGSGADTQY